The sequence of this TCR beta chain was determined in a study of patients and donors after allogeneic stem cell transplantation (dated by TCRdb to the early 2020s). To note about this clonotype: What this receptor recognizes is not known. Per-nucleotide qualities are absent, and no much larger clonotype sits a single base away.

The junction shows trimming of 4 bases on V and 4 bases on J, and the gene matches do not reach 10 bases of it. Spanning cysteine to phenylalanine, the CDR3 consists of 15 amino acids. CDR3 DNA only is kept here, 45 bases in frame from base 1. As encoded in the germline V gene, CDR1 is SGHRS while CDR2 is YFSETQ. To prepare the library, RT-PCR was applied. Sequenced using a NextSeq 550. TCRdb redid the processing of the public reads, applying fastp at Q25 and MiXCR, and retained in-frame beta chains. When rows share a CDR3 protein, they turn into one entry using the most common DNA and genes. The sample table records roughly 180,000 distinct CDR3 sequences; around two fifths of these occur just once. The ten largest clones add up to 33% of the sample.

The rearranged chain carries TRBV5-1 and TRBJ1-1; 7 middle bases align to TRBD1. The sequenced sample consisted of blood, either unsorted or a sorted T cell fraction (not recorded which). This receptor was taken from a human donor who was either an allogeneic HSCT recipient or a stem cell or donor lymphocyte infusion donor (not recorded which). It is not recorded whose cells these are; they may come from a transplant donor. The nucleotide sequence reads TGCGCCAGCAGCCCCTATGACAGGGCGACCACTGAAGCTTTCTTT. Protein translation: CASSPYDRATTEAFF.